This T cell receptor (beta chain) is drawn from a study of blood T cell repertoires in COVID-19. Study-level background: The cDNA or gDNA used as material had been derived from T cells, B-cell-depleted T cells, or PBMCs.

V lost 5 bases to trimming and J lost 1 base, with 11 bases between them. CDR3 length: 13 residues. Germline V gene lookup returns CDR1 SQVTM and CDR2 ANQGSEA. Those who participated ranged in age from about 18 to 89 years and resided in approximately 23 US areas. Donors were grouped by their self-reported clinical history. Original handling: It was from reference gene primer amplification that nucleated cell counts were estimated. Using immunoSEQ multiplex PCR, the repertoire was profiled, and TCRdb retains in-frame clones only, with some absent. V, J and clone size are taken as reported in that table, and D and trimming were inferred from the DNA itself. This sample has 200,000 to 300,000 clones, with 89% found just once.

The specimen was PBMCs or T cells enriched from blood (not recorded which). The sequence was collected from a woman aged 25-40 years with acute COVID-19. V usage is TRBV29-1 and J usage is TRBJ1-1; weak D call: TRBD1 (5 bases). CDR3 loop: CSVKGISNTEAFF. DNA of the CDR3: TGCAGCGTTAAGGGGATCTCGAACACTGAAGCTTTCTTT.